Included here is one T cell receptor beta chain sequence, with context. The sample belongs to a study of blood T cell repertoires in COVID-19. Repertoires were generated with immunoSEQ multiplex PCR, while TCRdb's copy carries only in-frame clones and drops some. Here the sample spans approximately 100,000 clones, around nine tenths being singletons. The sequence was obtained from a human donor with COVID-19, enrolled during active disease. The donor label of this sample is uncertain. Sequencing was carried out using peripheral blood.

The CDR3: CASSLDPPPGIQYF. CDR3 nucleotide sequence: TGTGCCAGCAGCTTAGACCCTCCTCCGGGGATCCAGTACTTC. The rearrangement uses TRBV11-2 and TRBJ2-5, with D perhaps matching TRBD2 (5 bases). The CDR3 sequence is 14 residues long. Per germline, CDR1 SGHAT and CDR2 FQNNGV. Trimming left V 0 bases short and J 10 bases short, with 15 bases between.